This T cell receptor (beta chain) was profiled in a study of T-cell reconstitution after alpha-beta-depleted transplantation in children. Per germline, CDR1 SGDLS and CDR2 YYNGEE. This CDR3 is 15 amino acids long. V shed 2 bases and J 0 bases; nucleotides not matched to a gene: 2. The authors prepared the TCRbeta library with unique molecular identifiers. Each CDR3 protein is one row after TCRdb ran MiXCR on the PCR reads. The data show about 610,000 distinct CDR3 sequences, 8% to 11% seen once. Sequenced material: PBMCs from the stem cell graft donor, taken from the stem cell graft. The chain uses TRBV9 and TRBJ2-7, with 10 bases identical to TRBD2. This clonotype originated in a human donor who donated a stem cell graft to a child with acute myeloid leukemia. CDR3 in DNA: TGTGCCAGCAGCGTGAGCGGGAGGGCCTCCTACGAGCAGTACTTC. This encodes CASSVSGRASYEQYF.